This entry lists 21 T cell receptor beta chains sequenced from one sample in a study of post-analysis software for immune sequencing data. Study conclusions and caveats: Four or five TRBV segments were significantly more frequent in patients than in controls. TRBV5-6, TRBV5-1 and TRBV20-1 were among these segments.

Their antigen targets remain unknown. TCR beta libraries were prepared from cDNA with unique molecular identifiers. A single record per CDR3 protein comes from TCRdb applying MiXCR to the PCR reads. The table has about 820,000 distinct CDR3 sequences, under 70% seen once. The sample was blood. The receptors shown here come from a girl aged 10 to 17 with multiple sclerosis.

This clonotype was found a few times. This chain connects TRBV12-3 or TRBV12-4 to TRBJ2-7, with 7 bases identical to TRBD1. With 8 bases clipped from V and 3 bases from J, the junction kept 10 bases outside the gene matches. This CDR3 spans 14 amino acids. The CDR3 here is CASGTGVVGYEQYF. The CDR3 DNA reads as TGTGCCAGCGGCACAGGGGTGGTCGGCTACGAGCAGTACTTC.

This chain joins TRBV5-1 and TRBJ2-1; 13 nucleotides line up with TRBD2. V lost 4 bases to trimming and J lost 7 bases; unmatched junction nucleotides: 8. The CDR3 spans 16 residues. CDR1 is SGHRS and CDR2 is YFSETQ in the germline V gene. For the CDR3, the DNA is TGCGCCAGCAGCGTAAGGACTAGCGGGAGTTCAAATGAGCAGTTCTTC. The encoded protein is CASSVRTSGSSNEQFF.

This clonotype came up a few times. The V and J genes are TRBV20-1 and TRBJ1-1, with TRBD1 matching 10 bases. The CDR3 sequence is 13 residues long. V lost 3 bases, J lost 4 bases, and 2 bases stayed unmatched. Per the germline V gene, CDR1 is DFQATT and CDR2 is SNEGSKA (reference sequence). CDR3 DNA: TGCAGTGCTAGGGGACAGGGGCGCACTGAAGCTTTCTTT. It encodes CSARGQGRTEAFF.

The chain combines TRBV29-1 with TRBJ2-7; perhaps TRBD2 as D (6 bases). CDR3 length equals 13 residues. Trimming pared 5 bases from V and 2 bases from J, leaving 13 bases between. In germline, CDR1 is SQVTM, CDR2 ANQGSEA. The CDR3 nucleotides are TGCAGCGTTTCCGGGACTCTTACCTACGAGCAGTACTTC. It is translated as CSVSGTLTYEQYF.

This clonotype occurred a few times. V is TRBV27 and J is TRBJ2-5, with D possibly matching TRBD1 (5 bases). The CDR3 has 15 amino acids. Trimming took 1 base from V and 2 from J, leaving 11 bases between them. Germline assignment: CDR1 MNHEY and CDR2 SMNVEV (reference sequence). Here the CDR3 reads CASSLWVGAQETQYF. CDR3 DNA: TGTGCCAGCAGTTTATGGGTAGGGGCGCAAGAGACCCAGTACTTC.

The V gene is TRBV20-1, the J gene TRBJ2-7, with TRBD2 matching over 7 bases. V lost 3 bases to trimming and J lost 5 bases; unmatched junction nucleotides: 4. The CDR3 runs 12 residues. Germline V gene sequence: CDR1 DFQATT, CDR2 SNEGSKA (reference sequence). The CDR3 DNA reads TGCAGTGCTAGTACTAGCGTCGACGAGCAGTACTTC. It codes for CSASTSVDEQYF.

The chain employs TRBV5-5 and TRBJ1-3; 7 bases match TRBD1. CDR1 is SGHKS and CDR2 is YYEKEE in the germline V gene (reference sequence). This CDR3 spans 13 amino acids. The ends lost 1 base at V and 7 bases at J; junction bases unmatched: 2. This CDR3 is CASSLQGGNTIYF. The CDR3 DNA is TGTGCCAGCAGCTTGCAGGGGGGGAACACCATATATTTT. The whole variable domain, remainder taken from reference TRBV5-5 and TRBJ1-3, is DAGVTQSPTHLIKTRGQQVTLRCSPISGHKSVSWYQQVLGQGPQFIFQYYEKEERGRGNFPDRFSARQFPNYSSELNVNALLLGDSALYLCASSLQGGNTIYFGEGSWLTVV.

This chain links TRBV7-3 with TRBJ2-7; a possible D gene is TRBD2 (6 bases). The end of the DNA aligns better with TRBJ2-5, so the J call may be wrong. CDR1 and CDR2 from the germline V gene are SGHTA and FQGTGA. The CDR3 has 16 residues. This CDR3 reads CASSLTLGTPRETQYF. The CDR3 DNA sequence: TGTGCCAGCAGCTTAACGCTCGGGACTCCGCGGGAGACCCAGTACTTC.

Here the CDR3 reads CASSFSPGYQKETQYF. CDR3 nucleotides: TGTGCCAGCAGCTTCTCCCCGGGATATCAGAAGGAGACCCAGTACTTC. The genes are TRBV7-9 and TRBJ2-5, with D perhaps matching TRBD2 (5 bases). CDR3 length: 16 amino acids. The germline V gene encodes CDR1 SEHNR and CDR2 FQNEAQ (reference sequence). Trimming pared 3 bases from V and 5 bases from J, leaving 19 bases between.

The gene calls are TRBV29-1 and TRBJ2-5; no firm D call. The closer fit of TRBJ2-7 to the DNA end suggests the J call may be wrong. Germline V lookup: CDR1 SQVTM, CDR2 ANQGSEA. The CDR3 is 11 residues long. CDR3 nucleotides: TGCAGCGTTCTCAGTTGGGACGAGCAGTACTTC. Its translation: CSVLSWDEQYF.

This clonotype was seen a few times. The rearrangement uses TRBV29-1 and TRBJ1-5, with TRBD1 matching 8 bases. With V trimmed by 6 bases and J by 4 bases, 14 bases remained unmatched. This CDR3 has 16 residues. CDR1 and CDR2 (germline): SQVTM, ANQGSEA. The CDR3 DNA reads as TGCAGCGTCCTGCTTGGCCAGGGGGCATCAAATCAGCCCCAGCATTTT. Its protein product is CSVLLGQGASNQPQHF.

This chain connects TRBV5-5 to TRBJ2-1, with 9 bases lining up with TRBD1. The CDR3 has 14 residues. Germline V gene data show CDR1 as SGHKS and CDR2 as YYEKEE (reference sequence). Trimming at V came to 7 bases and at J to 8 bases, leaving 10 bases not matched to a gene. CDR3 sequence: CASYRGQGRDEQFF. In DNA form, the CDR3 reads TGTGCCAGCTACAGGGGGCAAGGAAGGGATGAGCAGTTCTTC.

V usage is TRBV6-5 and J usage is TRBJ2-7; D is perhaps TRBD2 (5 bases). CDR1 and CDR2 from the germline V gene are MNHEY and SVGAGI. V was pared by 7 bases and J by 3 bases, with 13 bases between. This CDR3 contains 13 residues. The CDR3 nucleotides read TGTGCCAGCAAAAGAGGGCTGAGCTACGAGCAGTACTTC. Translation: CASKRGLSYEQYF.

The chain couples TRBV4-1 to TRBJ1-1; TRBD1 might be the D (6 bases). Germline CDR1 MGHRA, CDR2 YSYEKL. CDR3 size: 17 residues. Trimming left V 2 bases short and J 3 bases short, with 19 bases between. CDR3 DNA sequence: TGCGCCAGCAGCCAATCTTCAGGGGTAGGTTCGGACACTGAAGCTTTCTTT. Its protein product is CASSQSSGVGSDTEAFF.

The chain couples TRBV7-9 to TRBJ1-1; D not resolved. This CDR3 has 14 residues. The V gene lost 1 base and the J gene lost 0 bases, with 6 bases spanning the gap. The V gene's germline CDR1 is SEHNR and CDR2 FQNEAQ (reference sequence). The CDR3 DNA is TGTGCCAGCAGCTTAGACGTCCTGAACACTGAAGCTTTCTTT. It yields the protein CASSLDVLNTEAFF.

A few counts support this clonotype. The rearrangement joins TRBV7-9 to TRBJ2-5; possible D gene TRBD1, 6 bases. Gene TRBJ2-7 matches the end of the DNA better, so the J call may be wrong. CDR3 length: 13 amino acids. Per germline, CDR1 SEHNR and CDR2 FQNEAQ (reference sequence). This chain's CDR3 is CASSAGVSDEQYF. In DNA, the CDR3 is TGTGCCAGCAGCGCAGGGGTTTCTGACGAGCAGTACTTC.

This clonotype showed up just a few times. The chain combines TRBV7-3 with TRBJ1-5; D call uncertain. The CDR3 loop spans 13 amino acids. Trimming stripped 5 bases from V and 5 bases from J, with 10 bases between. Germline V CDR1 and CDR2: SGHTA, FQGTGA. The CDR3 reads CASSPDPYQPQHF. The DNA of the CDR3 is TGTGCCAGCAGCCCCGACCCTTATCAGCCCCAGCATTTT.

The J gene is TRBJ2-3, the V gene TRBV12-3 or TRBV12-4, with D tentatively TRBD2 (6 bases). The V gene lost 3 bases and the J gene lost 3 bases, with 16 bases spanning the gap. This CDR3 contains 16 residues. This CDR3 reads CASSFGNGGTTDTQYF. The DNA for the CDR3 is TGTGCCAGCAGTTTCGGAAACGGGGGTACTACAGATACGCAGTATTTT.

V is TRBV18 and J is TRBJ1-2; D might be TRBD1 (5 bases). The CDR3 is 13 residues long. The germline V gene encodes CDR1 KGHSH and CDR2 LQKENI. V was clipped by 3 bases and J by 6 bases, with 11 bases between them. This CDR3 reads CASSPARENGYTF. CDR3 sequence (DNA): TGTGCCAGCTCACCGGCCAGGGAGAATGGCTACACCTTC.

The V gene is TRBV20-1, the J gene TRBJ2-7, with 9 bases aligning to TRBD2. CDR1 is DFQATT and CDR2 is SNEGSKA in the germline V gene (reference sequence). CDR3 length: 17 amino acids. V gave up 1 base and J gave up 2 bases; unmatched junction bases: 12. The CDR3 region is CSARATSGRGGTYEQYF. The CDR3 DNA sequence: TGCAGTGCTAGAGCTACTAGCGGGCGAGGCGGTACCTACGAGCAGTACTTC.

Only a few counts were recorded for this clonotype. A read error may produce the germline difference seen at one junction end. This rearrangement joins TRBV10-3 to TRBJ1-2; no definite D call. The germline V gene has CDR1 ENHRY and CDR2 SYGVKD. This CDR3 has 15 residues. DNA for the CDR3: TGTACCATCAGTGAAAAGTCGAGGGTTAACTATGGCTACACCTTC. Protein: CTISEKSRVNYGYTF.